The clone carrying this T cell receptor beta chain occurred once. Its antigen is not identified. Treatment denoted: 15 to 20 received Ad26.COV2.S at low or high dose, single or two shots; five or six received placebo; per-sample allocation not given. Specimen acquisition occurred on day 63 following the initial vaccine or placebo injection. Wuhan-strain SARS-CoV-2 spike was expressed by the Ad26 vector that made up the vaccine. The data stem from a study of Ad26.COV2.S vaccination and SARS-CoV-2 variants. Study information: Recipients of Ad26.COV2.S got it intramuscularly, once or twice 56 days apart.

TCRdb's table, derived via immunoSEQ multiplex PCR, lists solely in-frame clones and lacks some. In the table there are about 440,000 clones, roughly 87% of which are singletons. Findings and limits, study-wide: Measurement of non-spike TCR breadth gave similar results in vaccine and placebo recipients. Greater spike-specific TCR breadth was seen in vaccine recipients than in placebo recipients.

Material: peripheral blood, obtained in a trial of Ad26.COV2.S vaccine versus placebo. This sequence originates from a person aged 18-65 years who received the Ad26.COV2.S COVID-19 vaccine or a placebo.

CDR3 residues: CASSEATSSEQYF. CDR3 bases: TGTGCCAGCAGTGAAGCGACTAGTAGTGAGCAGTACTTC. V usage is TRBV2 and J usage is TRBJ2-7, with D perhaps matching TRBD2 (6 bases). Looked up from germline, CDR1 is SNHLY and CDR2 is FYNNEI. The V end was cut by 0 bases, the J end by 7 bases, with 10 bases between. This CDR3 spans 13 amino acids.